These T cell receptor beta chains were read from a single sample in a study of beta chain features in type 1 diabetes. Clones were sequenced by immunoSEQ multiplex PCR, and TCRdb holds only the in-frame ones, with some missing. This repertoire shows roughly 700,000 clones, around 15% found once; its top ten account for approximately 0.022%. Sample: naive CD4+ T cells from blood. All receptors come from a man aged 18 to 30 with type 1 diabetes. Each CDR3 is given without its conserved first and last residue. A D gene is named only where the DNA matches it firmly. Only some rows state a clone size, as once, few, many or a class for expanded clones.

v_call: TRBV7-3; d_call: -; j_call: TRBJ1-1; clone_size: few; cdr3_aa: ASSFKGAEAF
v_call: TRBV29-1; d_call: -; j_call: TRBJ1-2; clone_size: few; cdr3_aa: SVEDPGDGYT
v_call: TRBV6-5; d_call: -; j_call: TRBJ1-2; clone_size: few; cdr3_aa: ASSHPEEGSYYT
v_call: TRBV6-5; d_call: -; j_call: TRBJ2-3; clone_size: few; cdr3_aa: ASTSADTQY
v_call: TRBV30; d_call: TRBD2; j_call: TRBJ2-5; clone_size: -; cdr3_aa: ALSGGRETQY
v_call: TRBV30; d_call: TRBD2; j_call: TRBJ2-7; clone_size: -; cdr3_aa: AWKRGEYIYDEQY
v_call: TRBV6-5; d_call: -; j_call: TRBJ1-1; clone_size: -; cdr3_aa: ASSYRTANTEAF
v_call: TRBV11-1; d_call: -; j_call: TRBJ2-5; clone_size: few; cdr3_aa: ASSSRTALVKTQY
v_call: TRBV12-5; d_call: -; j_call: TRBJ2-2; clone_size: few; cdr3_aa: ASGLTRTGELF
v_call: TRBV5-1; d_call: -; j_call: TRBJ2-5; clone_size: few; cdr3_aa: ASTPRRGWETQY
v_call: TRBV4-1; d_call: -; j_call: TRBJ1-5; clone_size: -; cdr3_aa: ASSQPPWPMSNQPQH
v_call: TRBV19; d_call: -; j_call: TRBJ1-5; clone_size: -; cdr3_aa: ASSIALGGFRPQH
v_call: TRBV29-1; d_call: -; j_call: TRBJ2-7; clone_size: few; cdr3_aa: SVSPLADSYEQY
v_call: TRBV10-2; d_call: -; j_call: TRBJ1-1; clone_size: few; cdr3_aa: ASFSGAGTEAF
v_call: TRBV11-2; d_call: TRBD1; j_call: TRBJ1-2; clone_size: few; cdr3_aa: ASSPGGQGHT
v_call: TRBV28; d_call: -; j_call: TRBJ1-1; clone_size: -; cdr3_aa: ASSLHLNTEAF
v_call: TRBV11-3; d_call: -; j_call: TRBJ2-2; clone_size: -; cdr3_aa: ASSLAPGTGELF
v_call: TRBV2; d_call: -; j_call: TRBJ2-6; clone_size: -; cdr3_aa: ASSEVSPGANVLT
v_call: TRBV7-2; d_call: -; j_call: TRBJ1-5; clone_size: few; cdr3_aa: ASSILQGSNQPQH
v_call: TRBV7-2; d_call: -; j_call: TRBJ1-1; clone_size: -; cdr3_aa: ASSLEGTNTEAF
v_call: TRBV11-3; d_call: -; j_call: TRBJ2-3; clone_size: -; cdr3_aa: ASSLVGLLDTQY
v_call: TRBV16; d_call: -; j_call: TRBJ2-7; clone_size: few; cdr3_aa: ASSQSEAGSSYEQY
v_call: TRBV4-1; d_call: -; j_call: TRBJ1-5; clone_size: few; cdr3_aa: ASSQGVPSNQPQH
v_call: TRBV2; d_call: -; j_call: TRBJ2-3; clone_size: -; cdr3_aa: ASSERGYTQY
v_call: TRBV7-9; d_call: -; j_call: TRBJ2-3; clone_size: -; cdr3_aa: ASSLRDSEDTQY
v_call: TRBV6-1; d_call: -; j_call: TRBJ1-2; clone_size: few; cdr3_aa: ASSETAGVRVYGYT
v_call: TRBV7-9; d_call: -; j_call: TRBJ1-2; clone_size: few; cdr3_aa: ASSLDSNGYT
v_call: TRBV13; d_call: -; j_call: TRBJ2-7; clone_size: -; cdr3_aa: ASSIALRGYEQY
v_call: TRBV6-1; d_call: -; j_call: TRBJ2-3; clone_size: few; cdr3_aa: ASSVLGLTGTDTQY
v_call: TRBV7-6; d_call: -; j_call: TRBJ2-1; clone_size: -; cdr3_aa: ASSSSWTEQF
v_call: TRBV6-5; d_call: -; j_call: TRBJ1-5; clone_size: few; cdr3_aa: ASSPLSGIQPQH
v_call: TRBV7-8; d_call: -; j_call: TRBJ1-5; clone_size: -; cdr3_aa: ASSSPTDSYSNQPQH
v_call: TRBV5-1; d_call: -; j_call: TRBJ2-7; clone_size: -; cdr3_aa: ASSPGTNGNEQY
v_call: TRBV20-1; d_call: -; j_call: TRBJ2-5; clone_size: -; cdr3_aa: SARRRETQY
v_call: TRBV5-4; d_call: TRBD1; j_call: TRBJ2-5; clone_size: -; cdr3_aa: ASSLEGGGETQY
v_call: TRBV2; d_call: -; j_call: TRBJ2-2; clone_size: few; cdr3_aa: ASSARSTGELF
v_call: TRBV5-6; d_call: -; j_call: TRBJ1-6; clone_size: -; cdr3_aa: ASSSGGYNSPLH
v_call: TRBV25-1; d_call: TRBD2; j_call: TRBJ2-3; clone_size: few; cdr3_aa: ASSLAGRTDTQY
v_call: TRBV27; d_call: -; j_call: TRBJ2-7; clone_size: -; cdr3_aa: ASSGGWSNGGSYEQY
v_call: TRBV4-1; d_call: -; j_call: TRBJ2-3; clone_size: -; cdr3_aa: ASSPTSTDTQY
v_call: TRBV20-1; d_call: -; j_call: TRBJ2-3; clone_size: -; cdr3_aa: SAYVPDTQY
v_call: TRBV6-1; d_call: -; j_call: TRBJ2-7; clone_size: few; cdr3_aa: ASSATRSYEQY